Following are 25 T cell receptor beta chains from one sample sequenced in a study of blood T cell repertoires in COVID-19. Clones were read by immunoSEQ multiplex PCR, and TCRdb kept only the in-frame ones, dropping some. In the table there are roughly 280,000 clones, roughly nine tenths of which are singletons. The source material was peripheral blood. Every receptor here comes from a woman aged 50 to 60 who had recovered from COVID-19.

The chain joins TRBV6-2 or TRBV6-3 to TRBJ1-1; 7 bases align to TRBD1. Unmatched junction bases numbered 6, after V lost 2 bases and J lost 0 bases. The CDR3 has 16 residues. Germline assignment: CDR1 MNHEY and CDR2 SVGEGT. The CDR3 bases are TGTGCCAGCAGTTACCCGGACAGGTTAATGAACACTGAAGCTTTCTTT. Translating gives CASSYPDRLMNTEAFF.

This clone was observed a few times. V and J are TRBV6-5 and TRBJ1-5; the D is unclear. Trimming left V 0 bases short and J 4 bases short, with 7 bases between. CDR1 and CDR2 (germline): MNHEY, SVGAGI. The CDR3 spans 14 residues. The chain's CDR3 is CASSYSQMNQPQHF. CDR3 in DNA: TGTGCCAGCAGTTACTCACAGATGAATCAGCCCCAGCATTTT.

This clone was counted between two and nine times. The chain recombines TRBV24-1 with TRBJ2-3, with a weak D call TRBD1 (5 bases). The V gene lost 0 bases and the J gene lost 1 base, with 13 bases spanning the gap. Germline assignment: CDR1 KGHDR and CDR2 SFDVKD. This CDR3 has 17 residues. The CDR3 protein is CATSDLPRVGGTDTQYF. The CDR3 nucleotides read TGTGCCACCAGTGATTTGCCCAGGGTTGGAGGCACAGATACGCAGTATTTT.

The V call is TRBV4-2, the J call TRBJ2-3; TRBD2 matches at 10 bases. Trimming took 4 bases from V and 8 from J; bases not matched to a gene: 9. Per germline, CDR1 LGHNA and CDR2 YNFKEQ. The CDR3 is 15 residues long. CDR3 amino acids: CASSPLAGDLGTQYF. The CDR3 DNA reads TGTGCCAGCAGCCCGCTAGCGGGAGATCTGGGTACGCAGTATTTT.

This clone was detected once. This chain links TRBV28 with TRBJ2-7; TRBD2 is a possible D gene (5 bases). Trimming shortened V by 6 bases and J by 6 bases, and 12 bases separated the two germline ends. Looked up from germline, CDR1 is MDHEN and CDR2 is SYDVKM. The length of the CDR3 is 12 residues. The CDR3 bases are TGTGCCAGCAGCCAACTAGGAGCCGAGCAGTACTTC. It encodes CASSQLGAEQYF.

This chain uses TRBV5-1 with TRBJ2-5, with 11 bases identical to TRBD2. V shed 2 bases, J shed 3 bases, and the junction held 0 bases outside the gene matches. Germline V gene data show CDR1 as SGHRS and CDR2 as YFSETQ. The length of the CDR3 is 14 residues. CDR3 loop: CASSLLAGEETQYF. The CDR3, as DNA: TGCGCCAGCAGCTTACTAGCGGGGGAAGAGACCCAGTACTTC.

Details on this clone: Germline is not matched at one junction end, which may reflect a read error. The chain links TRBV28 to TRBJ2-5; TRBD1 agrees at 10 bases. The germline V gene encodes CDR1 MDHEN and CDR2 SYDVKM. This CDR3 comprises 14 residues. In DNA, the CDR3 is TGTGCCAGCGGTTTGACAGGGGGCGAAGAGACCCAGTACTTC. This gives the protein CASGLTGGEETQYF.

V and J are TRBV5-4 and TRBJ1-1, with TRBD1 as a possible D gene (5 bases). V was pared by 6 bases and J by 0 bases, with 12 bases between. This CDR3 comprises 14 residues. Per the germline V gene, CDR1 is SGHNT and CDR2 is YYREEE (reference sequence). CDR3 region: CASNSDSMNTEAFF. DNA for the CDR3: TGTGCCAGCAACTCCGACAGCATGAACACTGAAGCTTTCTTT.

This rearrangement joins TRBV19 to TRBJ1-1; 8 bases line up with TRBD1. After removal of 10 bases from V and 6 bases from J, the junction contained 7 bases not matched to a gene. CDR1 and CDR2 from the germline V gene are LNHDA and SQIVND (reference sequence). The CDR3 covers 12 residues. The CDR3 protein is CATKTGESEAFF. CDR3 DNA sequence: TGTGCCACCAAGACAGGGGAATCTGAAGCTTTCTTT. The variable domain in full, completed from reference TRBV19 and TRBJ1-1, reads DGGITQSPKYLFRKEGQNVTLSCEQNLNHDAMYWYRQDPGQGLRLIYYSQIVNDFQKGDIAEGYSVSREKKESFPLTVTSAQKNPTAFYLCATKTGESEAFFGQGTRLTVV.

The rearrangement joins TRBV28 to TRBJ2-1, with 12 bases matching TRBD2. The CDR3 covers 18 residues. The junction had 12 bases not matched to a gene; V was cut back by 4 bases and J by 5 bases. Per the germline V gene, CDR1 is MDHEN and CDR2 is SYDVKM. As DNA, the CDR3 is TGTGCCAGCAGTTCGGGACTAGCGGGCCTTTTACAGGACAATGAGCAGTTCTTC. Encoded protein: CASSSGLAGLLQDNEQFF.

V is TRBV4-1 and J is TRBJ2-1; 8 bases are shared with TRBD1. The germline gives CDR1 MGHRA, CDR2 YSYEKL. V trimming: 5 bases; J trimming: 7 bases; junction bases outside the gene matches: 10. This CDR3 comprises 15 residues. CDR3 residues: CASSTGTGLGNEQFF. The CDR3 DNA reads TGCGCCAGCAGCACTGGGACAGGACTGGGAAATGAGCAGTTCTTC.

The rearrangement joins TRBV11-2 to TRBJ1-2, with 7 bases matching TRBD1. V trimming: 3 bases; J trimming: 7 bases; junction bases outside the gene matches: 5. The CDR3 runs 13 residues. In germline, CDR1 is SGHAT, CDR2 FQNNGV. CDR3 protein: CASSFPGGVGYTF. The CDR3 DNA follows: TGTGCCAGCAGCTTTCCAGGGGGAGTTGGCTACACCTTC.

The J gene is TRBJ2-5, the V gene TRBV24-1, with 10 bases that match TRBD1. With 7 bases clipped from V and 5 bases from J, the junction kept 0 bases outside the gene matches. CDR3 length: 12 amino acids. The germline CDR1 and CDR2 sequences are KGHDR and SFDVKD. The CDR3 region is CATRGQGETQYF. The CDR3 region has the DNA TGTGCCACCAGGGGACAGGGGGAGACCCAGTACTTC.

As for this clone: Other DNA sequences in this specimen translate into the identical CDR3. The J gene is TRBJ1-3, the V gene TRBV15, with a possible D match to TRBD1 (5 bases). Germline CDR1 is LNHNV and CDR2 is YYDKDF (reference sequence). Deletions cut 1 base from V and 1 base from J, with 8 bases between. The CDR3 extends over 15 amino acids. In DNA form, the CDR3 reads TGTGCCACCAGCAGAGCAACAGGATCTGGAAACACCATATATTTT. This sequence encodes CATSRATGSGNTIYF.

The sample holds one count of this clone. The rearrangement links TRBV6-4 to TRBJ2-7; 12 nucleotides match TRBD2. V shed 6 bases and J 6 bases; nucleotides not matched to a gene: 3. Germline V gene data show CDR1 as MRHNA and CDR2 as SNTAGT. The CDR3 runs 13 residues. The DNA for the CDR3 is TGTGCCAGCAGCGAGACTAGCGGGAGCGAGCAGTACTTC. Protein: CASSETSGSEQYF.

The chain is built from TRBV18 and TRBJ1-4, with unresolved D. The CDR3 covers 13 residues. Germline loops: CDR1 KGHSH, CDR2 LQKENI. V was shortened by 6 bases and J by 7 bases, with 12 bases between the two germline ends. The CDR3 nucleotides are TGTGCCAGCTCCCAGGATAGGATTGAAAAACTGTTTTTT. Translating gives CASSQDRIEKLFF.

This clone was detected once. The rearrangement links TRBV7-9 to TRBJ1-2; TRBD1 aligns across 7 bases. In germline, CDR1 is SEHNR, CDR2 FQNEAQ (reference sequence). The CDR3 has 15 residues. The V segment lost 7 bases and the J segment 3 bases; nucleotides outside the gene matches: 11. The CDR3 loop reads CASTPGTGEYYGYTF. The CDR3 DNA reads as TGTGCCAGCACCCCCGGTACAGGGGAGTACTATGGCTACACCTTC. Full variable domain (outside the CDR3, taken from reference TRBV7-9 and TRBJ1-2): DTGVSQNPRHKITKRGQNVTFRCDPISEHNRLYWYRQTLGQGPEFLTYFQNEAQLEKSRLLSDRFSAERPKGSFSTLEIQRTEQGDSAMYLCASTPGTGEYYGYTFGSGTRLTVV.

V and J are TRBV3-1 (or the pseudogene TRBV3-2) and TRBJ1-1; D call uncertain. Germline V CDR1 and CDR2: LGHDT, YNNKEL (reference sequence). The CDR3 length is 14 residues. The V end was cut by 0 bases, the J end by 2 bases, with 7 bases between. CDR3 nucleotide sequence: TGTGCCAGCAGCCAAGACTTAATTAACACTGAAGCTTTCTTT. Its protein product is CASSQDLINTEAFF.

The rearrangement uses TRBV7-2 and TRBJ2-7, with TRBD1 identical over 9 bases. V was clipped by 6 bases and J by 3 bases; unmatched bases: 9. The germline V gene encodes CDR1 SGHTA and CDR2 FQGNSA. This CDR3 is built from 15 residues. CDR3 protein: CASRLQGAEFYEQYF. DNA for the CDR3: TGTGCCAGCAGGTTACAGGGGGCGGAATTCTACGAGCAGTACTTC. The whole variable domain, filled in from reference TRBV7-2 and TRBJ2-7, reads GAGVSQSPSNKVTEKGKDVELRCDPISGHTALYWYRQSLGQGLEFLIYFQGNSAPDKSGLPSDRFSAERTGGSVSTLTIQRTQQEDSAVYLCASRLQGAEFYEQYFGPGTRLTVT.

The V gene is TRBV3-1 (or the pseudogene TRBV3-2), the J gene TRBJ2-2; TRBD2 is a possible D gene (5 bases). The CDR3 runs to 14 residues. Germline loops: CDR1 LGHDT, CDR2 YNNKEL (reference sequence). V lost 4 bases, J lost 4 bases, and 10 bases lay in between. CDR3 sequence reads: CASSPGWSTGELFF. For the CDR3, the DNA is TGTGCCAGCAGCCCGGGGTGGTCCACCGGGGAGCTGTTTTTT.

V and J are TRBV6-1 and TRBJ1-6, with TRBD1 matching 8 bases. Germline V CDR1 and CDR2: MNHNS, SASEGT. The trim removed 2 bases at V and 4 bases at J, leaving 4 bases unmatched. The CDR3 has 16 amino acids. CDR3 DNA sequence: TGTGCCAGCAGTGAATACAGGGGGTATTATAATTCACCCCTCCACTTT. It codes for CASSEYRGYYNSPLHF.

The chain carries TRBV6-5 and TRBJ2-5; tentative D call: TRBD2 (6 bases). V lost 4 bases to trimming and J lost 5 bases, with 20 bases between them. Germline CDR1 and CDR2: MNHEY and SVGAGI. The CDR3 is 16 amino acids. DNA of the CDR3: TGTGCCAGCAGTTTCGAGCCGGGACTGGCGGGGGAGACCCAGTACTTC. Translation: CASSFEPGLAGETQYF.

The rearrangement links TRBV28 to TRBJ2-3, with 12 bases identical to TRBD2. V trimming: 6 bases; J trimming: 6 bases; junction bases outside the gene matches: 10. Germline V gene data show CDR1 as MDHEN and CDR2 as SYDVKM. The CDR3 extends over 16 amino acids. The CDR3 reads CASSKPRTSGKDTQYF. The CDR3 DNA follows: TGTGCCAGCAGCAAACCCCGGACTAGCGGGAAGGATACGCAGTATTTT.

This clone was observed a handful of times. V and J are TRBV27 and TRBJ2-2; D not certain. V dropped 2 bases and J dropped 5 bases, with 6 bases sitting between them. This CDR3 has 13 residues. The germline V gene has CDR1 MNHEY and CDR2 SMNVEV (reference sequence). For the CDR3, the DNA is TGTGCCAGCAGTTTACAATTTACCGGGGAGCTGTTTTTT. Residues: CASSLQFTGELFF.

This chain joins TRBV7-6 and TRBJ2-7; TRBD2 aligns across 7 bases. V lost 1 base and J lost 2; bases outside the gene matches: 5. This CDR3 spans 15 amino acids. Germline V CDR1 and CDR2: SGHVS, FNYEAQ. CDR3 sequence reads: CASSLEASGAYEQYF. The DNA of the CDR3 is TGTGCCAGCAGCTTAGAGGCTAGCGGAGCCTACGAGCAGTACTTC.